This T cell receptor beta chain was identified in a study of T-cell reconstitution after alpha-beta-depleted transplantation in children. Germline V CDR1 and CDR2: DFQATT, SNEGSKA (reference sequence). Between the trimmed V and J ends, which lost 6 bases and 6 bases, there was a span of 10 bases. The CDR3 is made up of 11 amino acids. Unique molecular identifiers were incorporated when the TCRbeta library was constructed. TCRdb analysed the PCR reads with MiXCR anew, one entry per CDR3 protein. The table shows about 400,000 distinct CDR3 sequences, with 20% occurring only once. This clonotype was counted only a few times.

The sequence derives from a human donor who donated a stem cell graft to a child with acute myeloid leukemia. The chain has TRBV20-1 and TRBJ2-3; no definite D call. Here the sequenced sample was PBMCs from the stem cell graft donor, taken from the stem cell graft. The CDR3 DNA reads TGCAGTGCCTTAAACCCCGATACGCAGTATTTT. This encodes CSALNPDTQYF.